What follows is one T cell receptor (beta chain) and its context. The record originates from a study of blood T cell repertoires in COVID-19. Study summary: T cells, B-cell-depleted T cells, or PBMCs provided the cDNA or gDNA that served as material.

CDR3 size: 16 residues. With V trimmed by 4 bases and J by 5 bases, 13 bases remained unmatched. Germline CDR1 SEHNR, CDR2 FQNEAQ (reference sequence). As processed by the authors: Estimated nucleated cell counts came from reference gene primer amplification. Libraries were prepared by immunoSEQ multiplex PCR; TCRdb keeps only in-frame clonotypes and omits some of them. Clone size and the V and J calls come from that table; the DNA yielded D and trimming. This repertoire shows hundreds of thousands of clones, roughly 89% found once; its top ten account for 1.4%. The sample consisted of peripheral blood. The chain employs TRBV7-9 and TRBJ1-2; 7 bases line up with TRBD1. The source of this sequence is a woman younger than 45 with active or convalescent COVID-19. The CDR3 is CASSSTFDRVTYGYTF. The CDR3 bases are TGTGCCAGCAGCTCTACCTTCGACAGGGTGACTTATGGCTACACCTTC.